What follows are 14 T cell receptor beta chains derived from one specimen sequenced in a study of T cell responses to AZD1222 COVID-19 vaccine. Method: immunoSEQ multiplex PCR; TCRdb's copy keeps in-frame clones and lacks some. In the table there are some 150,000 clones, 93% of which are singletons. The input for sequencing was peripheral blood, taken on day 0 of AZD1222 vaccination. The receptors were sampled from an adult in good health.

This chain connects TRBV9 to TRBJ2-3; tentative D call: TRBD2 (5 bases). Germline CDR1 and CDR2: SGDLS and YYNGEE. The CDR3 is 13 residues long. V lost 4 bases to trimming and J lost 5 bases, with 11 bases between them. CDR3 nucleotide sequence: TGTGCCAGCAGCTCCTATAGCGTAGATACGCAGTATTTT. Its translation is CASSSYSVDTQYF.

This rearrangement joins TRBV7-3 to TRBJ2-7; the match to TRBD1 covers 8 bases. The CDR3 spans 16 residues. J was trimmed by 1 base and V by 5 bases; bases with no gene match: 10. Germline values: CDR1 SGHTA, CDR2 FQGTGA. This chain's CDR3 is CASSRRVRGLSYEQYF. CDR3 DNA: TGTGCCAGCAGCCGAAGGGTCAGGGGGCTTTCCTACGAGCAGTACTTC.

This CDR3 is CASNPVALAGEHNEQFF. The CDR3 DNA reads TGTGCCAGCAACCCCGTAGCTCTAGCGGGGGAACACAATGAGCAGTTCTTC. The gene calls are TRBV28 and TRBJ2-1, with 10 positions matching TRBD2. The germline gives CDR1 MDHEN, CDR2 SYDVKM. The CDR3 is 17 amino acids. The ends lost 7 bases at V and 5 bases at J; junction bases unmatched: 14.

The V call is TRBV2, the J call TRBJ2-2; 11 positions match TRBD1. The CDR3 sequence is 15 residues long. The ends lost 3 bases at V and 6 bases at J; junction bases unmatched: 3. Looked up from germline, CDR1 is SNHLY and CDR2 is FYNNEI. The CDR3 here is CASSEDRGRPGELFF. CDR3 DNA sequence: TGTGCCAGCAGTGAGGACAGGGGGCGCCCCGGGGAGCTGTTTTTT.

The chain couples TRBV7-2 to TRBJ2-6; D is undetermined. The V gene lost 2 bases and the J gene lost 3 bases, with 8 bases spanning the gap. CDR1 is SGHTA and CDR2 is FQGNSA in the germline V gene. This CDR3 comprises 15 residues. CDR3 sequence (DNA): TGTGCCAGCAGCTTATCGATGAGTGGGGCCAACGTCCTGACTTTC. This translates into CASSLSMSGANVLTF.

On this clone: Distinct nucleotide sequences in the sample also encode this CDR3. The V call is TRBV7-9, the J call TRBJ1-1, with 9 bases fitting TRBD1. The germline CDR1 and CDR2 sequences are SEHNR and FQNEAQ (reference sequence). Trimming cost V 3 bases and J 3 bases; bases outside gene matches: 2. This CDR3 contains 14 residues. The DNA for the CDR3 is TGTGCCAGCAGCTTGAGACAGGGGGACACTGAAGCTTTCTTT. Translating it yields CASSLRQGDTEAFF.

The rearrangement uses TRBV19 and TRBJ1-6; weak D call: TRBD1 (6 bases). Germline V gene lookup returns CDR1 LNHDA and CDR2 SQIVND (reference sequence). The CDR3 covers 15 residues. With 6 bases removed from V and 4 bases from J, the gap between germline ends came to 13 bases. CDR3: CASSTPGTYNSPLHF. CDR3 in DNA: TGTGCCAGTAGCACGCCCGGGACATATAATTCACCCCTCCACTTT. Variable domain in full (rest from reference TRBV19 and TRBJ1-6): DGGITQSPKYLFRKEGQNVTLSCEQNLNHDAMYWYRQDPGQGLRLIYYSQIVNDFQKGDIAEGYSVSREKKESFPLTVTSAQKNPTAFYLCASSTPGTYNSPLHFGNGTRLTVT.

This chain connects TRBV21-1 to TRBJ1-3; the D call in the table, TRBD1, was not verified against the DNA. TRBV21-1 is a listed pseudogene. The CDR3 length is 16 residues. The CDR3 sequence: CASSKGIRDSGNTIYF. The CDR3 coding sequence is TGTGCCAGCAGCAAAGGTATCAGGGACTCTGGAAACACCATATATTTT.

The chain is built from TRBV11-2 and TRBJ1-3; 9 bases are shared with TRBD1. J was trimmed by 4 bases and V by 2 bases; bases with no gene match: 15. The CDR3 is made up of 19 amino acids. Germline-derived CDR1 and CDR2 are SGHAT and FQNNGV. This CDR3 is CASSLYRDRAVKIGNTIYF. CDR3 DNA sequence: TGTGCCAGCAGCTTATATAGGGACAGGGCCGTTAAGATCGGAAACACCATATATTTT.

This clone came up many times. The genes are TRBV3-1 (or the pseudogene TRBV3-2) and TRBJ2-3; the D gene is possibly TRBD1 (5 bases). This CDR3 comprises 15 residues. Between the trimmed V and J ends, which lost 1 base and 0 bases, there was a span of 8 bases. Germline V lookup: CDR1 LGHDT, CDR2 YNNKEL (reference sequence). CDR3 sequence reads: CASSQGTTSTDTQYF. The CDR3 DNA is TGTGCCAGCAGCCAAGGGACAACTAGCACAGATACGCAGTATTTT.

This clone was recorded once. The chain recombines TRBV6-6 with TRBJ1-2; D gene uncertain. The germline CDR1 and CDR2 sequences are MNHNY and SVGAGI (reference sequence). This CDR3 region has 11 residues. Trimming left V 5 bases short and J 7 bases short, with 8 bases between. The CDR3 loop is CASSPSRGYTF. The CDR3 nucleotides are TGTGCCAGCAGTCCCTCTCGTGGCTACACCTTC.

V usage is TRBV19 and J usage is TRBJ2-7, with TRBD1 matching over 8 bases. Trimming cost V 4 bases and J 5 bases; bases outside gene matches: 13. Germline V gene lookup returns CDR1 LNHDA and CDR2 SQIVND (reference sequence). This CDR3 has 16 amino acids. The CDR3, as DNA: TGTGCCAGTAGTAAGGGTTCGGCAGGGGGCTGGGACGAGCAGTACTTC. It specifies CASSKGSAGGWDEQYF.

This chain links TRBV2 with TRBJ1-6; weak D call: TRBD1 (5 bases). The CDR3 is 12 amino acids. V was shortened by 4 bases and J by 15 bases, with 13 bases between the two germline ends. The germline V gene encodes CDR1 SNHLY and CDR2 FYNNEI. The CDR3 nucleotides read TGTGCCAGCAGTGGCGGCAGGGAGAACCTCCACTTT. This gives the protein CASSGGRENLHF.

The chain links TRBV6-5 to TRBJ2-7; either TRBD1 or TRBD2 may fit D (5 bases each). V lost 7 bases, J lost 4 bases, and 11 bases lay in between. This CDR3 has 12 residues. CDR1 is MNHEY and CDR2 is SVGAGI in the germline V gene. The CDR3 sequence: CASTGAFYEQYF. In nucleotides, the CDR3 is TGTGCCAGCACCGGGGCCTTTTACGAGCAGTACTTC.